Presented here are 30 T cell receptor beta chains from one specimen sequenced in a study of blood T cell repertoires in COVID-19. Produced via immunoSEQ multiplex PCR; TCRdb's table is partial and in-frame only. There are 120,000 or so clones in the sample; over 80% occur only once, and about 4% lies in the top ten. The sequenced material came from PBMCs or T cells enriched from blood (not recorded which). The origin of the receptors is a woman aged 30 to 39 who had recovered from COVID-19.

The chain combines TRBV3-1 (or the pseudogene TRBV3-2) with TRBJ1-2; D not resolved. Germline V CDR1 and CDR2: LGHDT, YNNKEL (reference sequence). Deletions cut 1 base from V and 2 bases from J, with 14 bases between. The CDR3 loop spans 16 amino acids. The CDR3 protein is CASSQALGLTNYGYTF. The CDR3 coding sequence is TGTGCCAGCAGCCAAGCTCTAGGACTGACCAACTATGGCTACACCTTC.

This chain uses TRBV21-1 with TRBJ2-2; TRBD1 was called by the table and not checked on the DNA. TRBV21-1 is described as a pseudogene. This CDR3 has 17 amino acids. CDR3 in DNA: TGTGCCAGCAGCAAAGGAGACAGGGGGCCGAACACCGGGGAGCTGTTTTTT. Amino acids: CASSKGDRGPNTGELFF.

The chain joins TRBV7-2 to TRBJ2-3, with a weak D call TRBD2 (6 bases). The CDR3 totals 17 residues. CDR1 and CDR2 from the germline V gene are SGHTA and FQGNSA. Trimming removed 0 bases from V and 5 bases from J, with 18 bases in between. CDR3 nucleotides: TGTGCCAGCAGCTTAGCCGGACGGGCAGGGAGGAAAGATACGCAGTATTTT. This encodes CASSLAGRAGRKDTQYF.

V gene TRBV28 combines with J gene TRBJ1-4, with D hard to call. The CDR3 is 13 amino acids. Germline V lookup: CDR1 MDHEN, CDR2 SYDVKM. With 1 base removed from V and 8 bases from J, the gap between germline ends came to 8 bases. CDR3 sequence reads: CASSLSFREKLFF. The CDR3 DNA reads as TGTGCCAGCAGTTTATCCTTTCGGGAAAAACTGTTTTTT. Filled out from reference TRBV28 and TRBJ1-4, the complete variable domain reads DVKVTQSSRYLVKRTGEKVFLECVQDMDHENMFWYRQDPGLGLRLIYFSYDVKMKEKGDIPEGYSVSREKKERFSLILESASTNQTSMYLCASSLSFREKLFFGSGTQLSVL.

The CDR3 DNA reads as TGTGCCAGCCTCCGGGGGGTCCCCTCCTACGAGCAGTACTTC. Its protein is CASLRGVPSYEQYF. The chain is built from TRBV2 and TRBJ2-7; 7 positions match TRBD2. The V gene's germline CDR1 is SNHLY and CDR2 FYNNEI. V was clipped by 8 bases and J by 0 bases; unmatched bases: 7. The CDR3 is made up of 14 amino acids.

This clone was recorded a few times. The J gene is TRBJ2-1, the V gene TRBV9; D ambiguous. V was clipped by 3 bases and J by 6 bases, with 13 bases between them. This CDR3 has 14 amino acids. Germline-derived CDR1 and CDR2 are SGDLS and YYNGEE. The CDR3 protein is CASSAIQASNEQFF. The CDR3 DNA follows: TGTGCCAGCAGCGCCATCCAGGCTTCCAATGAGCAGTTCTTC.

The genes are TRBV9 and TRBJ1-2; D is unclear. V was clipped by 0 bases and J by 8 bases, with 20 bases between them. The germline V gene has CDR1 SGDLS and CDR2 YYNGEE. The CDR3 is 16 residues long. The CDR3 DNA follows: TGTGCCAGCAGCGTAGGGGAGGGAACTCCTGGGCGAGGCTACACCTTC. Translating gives CASSVGEGTPGRGYTF.

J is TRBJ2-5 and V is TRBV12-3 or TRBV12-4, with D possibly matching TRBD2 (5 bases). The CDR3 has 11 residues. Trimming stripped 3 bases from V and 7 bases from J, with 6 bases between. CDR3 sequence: CASSLRVTQYF. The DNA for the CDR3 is TGTGCCAGCAGTTTGCGGGTGACCCAGTACTTC.

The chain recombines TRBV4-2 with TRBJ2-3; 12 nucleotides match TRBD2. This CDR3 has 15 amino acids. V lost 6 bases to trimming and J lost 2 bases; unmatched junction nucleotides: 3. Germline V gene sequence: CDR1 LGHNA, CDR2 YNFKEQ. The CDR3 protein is CASSLAGGSTDTQYF. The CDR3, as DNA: TGTGCCAGCAGTCTAGCGGGAGGGTCCACAGATACGCAGTATTTT.

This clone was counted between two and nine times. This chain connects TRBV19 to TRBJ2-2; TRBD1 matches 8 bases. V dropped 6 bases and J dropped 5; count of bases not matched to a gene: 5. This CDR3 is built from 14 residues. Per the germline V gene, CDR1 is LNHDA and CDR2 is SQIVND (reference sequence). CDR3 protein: CASSPGGWTGELFF. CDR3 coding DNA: TGTGCCAGTAGCCCAGGGGGCTGGACCGGGGAGCTGTTTTTT.

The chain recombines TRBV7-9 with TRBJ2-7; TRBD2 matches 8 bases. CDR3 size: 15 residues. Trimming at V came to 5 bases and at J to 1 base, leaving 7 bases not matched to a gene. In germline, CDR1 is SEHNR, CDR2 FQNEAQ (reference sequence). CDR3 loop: CASSPAGGFSYEQYF. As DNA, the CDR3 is TGTGCCAGCAGCCCGGCGGGAGGCTTTTCCTACGAGCAGTACTTC.

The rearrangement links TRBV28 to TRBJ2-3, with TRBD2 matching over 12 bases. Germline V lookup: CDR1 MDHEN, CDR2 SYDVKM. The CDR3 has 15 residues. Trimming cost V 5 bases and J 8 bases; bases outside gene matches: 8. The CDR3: CASSRLAGVFGTQYF. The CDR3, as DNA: TGTGCCAGCAGTCGACTAGCGGGAGTTTTCGGTACGCAGTATTTT.

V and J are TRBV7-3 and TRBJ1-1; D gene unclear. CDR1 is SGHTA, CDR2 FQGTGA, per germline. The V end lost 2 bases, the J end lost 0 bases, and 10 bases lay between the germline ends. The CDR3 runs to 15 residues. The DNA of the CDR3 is TGTGCCAGCAGCTTACTGAGGCGACTGAACACTGAAGCTTTCTTT. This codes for CASSLLRRLNTEAFF.

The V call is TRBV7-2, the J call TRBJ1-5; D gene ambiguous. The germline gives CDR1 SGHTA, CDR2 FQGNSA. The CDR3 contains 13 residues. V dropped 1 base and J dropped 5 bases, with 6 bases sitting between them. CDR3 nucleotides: TGTGCCAGCAGCTTAGGAGTCTATCAGCCCCAGCATTTT. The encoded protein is CASSLGVYQPQHF. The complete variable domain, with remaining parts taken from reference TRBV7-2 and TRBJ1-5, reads GAGVSQSPSNKVTEKGKDVELRCDPISGHTALYWYRQSLGQGLEFLIYFQGNSAPDKSGLPSDRFSAERTGGSVSTLTIQRTQQEDSAVYLCASSLGVYQPQHFGDGTRLSIL.

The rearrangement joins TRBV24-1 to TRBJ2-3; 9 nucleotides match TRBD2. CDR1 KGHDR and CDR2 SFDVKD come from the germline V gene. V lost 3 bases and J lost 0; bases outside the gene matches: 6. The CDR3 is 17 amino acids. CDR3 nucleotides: TGTGCCACCAGTGATGGGGGACTAGCCGTCAGCACAGATACGCAGTATTTT. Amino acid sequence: CATSDGGLAVSTDTQYF.

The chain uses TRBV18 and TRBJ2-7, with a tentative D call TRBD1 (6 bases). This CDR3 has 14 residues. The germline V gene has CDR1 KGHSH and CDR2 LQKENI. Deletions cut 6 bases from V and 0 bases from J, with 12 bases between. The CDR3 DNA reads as TGTGCCAGCTCTGCCAGGGGAACCTCCTACGAGCAGTACTTC. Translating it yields CASSARGTSYEQYF.

The CDR3 DNA follows: TGTGCCAGTAGTATCGTACTTACGGGCACTGAAGCTTTCTTT. This translates into CASSIVLTGTEAFF. The chain carries TRBV19 and TRBJ1-1; D not certain. Germline V gene sequence: CDR1 LNHDA, CDR2 SQIVND (reference sequence). With 3 bases removed from V and 4 bases from J, the gap between germline ends came to 12 bases. The CDR3 contains 14 residues. Complete variable domain (other parts from reference TRBV19 and TRBJ1-1): DGGITQSPKYLFRKEGQNVTLSCEQNLNHDAMYWYRQDPGQGLRLIYYSQIVNDFQKGDIAEGYSVSREKKESFPLTVTSAQKNPTAFYLCASSIVLTGTEAFFGQGTRLTVV.

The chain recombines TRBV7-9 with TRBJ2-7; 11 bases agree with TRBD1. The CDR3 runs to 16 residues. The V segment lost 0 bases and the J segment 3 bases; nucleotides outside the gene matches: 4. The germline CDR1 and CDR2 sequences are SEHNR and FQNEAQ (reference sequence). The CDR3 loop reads CASSLATGTGGYEQYF. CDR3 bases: TGTGCCAGCAGCTTAGCCACCGGGACAGGGGGCTACGAGCAGTACTTC.

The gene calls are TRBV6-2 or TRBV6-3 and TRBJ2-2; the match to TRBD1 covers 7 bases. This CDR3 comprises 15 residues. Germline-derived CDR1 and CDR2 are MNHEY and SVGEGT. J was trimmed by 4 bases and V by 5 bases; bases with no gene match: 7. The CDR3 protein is CASSGSRGFTGELFF. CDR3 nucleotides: TGTGCCAGCAGTGGCTCCAGGGGGTTCACCGGGGAGCTGTTTTTT.

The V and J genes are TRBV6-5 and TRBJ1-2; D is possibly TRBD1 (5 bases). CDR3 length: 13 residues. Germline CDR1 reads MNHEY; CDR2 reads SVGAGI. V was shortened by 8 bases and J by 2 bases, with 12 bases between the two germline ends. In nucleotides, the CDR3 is TGTGCCAGCTCTGGCGGGACCAACTATGGCTACACCTTC. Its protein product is CASSGGTNYGYTF.

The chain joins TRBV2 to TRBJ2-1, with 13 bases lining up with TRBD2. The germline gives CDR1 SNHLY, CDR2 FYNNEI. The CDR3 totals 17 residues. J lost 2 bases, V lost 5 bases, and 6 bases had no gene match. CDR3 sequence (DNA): TGTGCCAGCAGTAGACGACTAGCGGGAGGTGCCTACAATGAGCAGTTCTTC. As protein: CASSRRLAGGAYNEQFF. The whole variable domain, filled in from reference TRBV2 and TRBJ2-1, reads EPEVTQTPSHQVTQMGQEVILRCVPISNHLYFYWYRQILGQKVEFLVSFYNNEISEKSEIFDDQFSVERPDGSNFTLKIRSTKLEDSAMYFCASSRRLAGGAYNEQFFGPGTRLTVL.

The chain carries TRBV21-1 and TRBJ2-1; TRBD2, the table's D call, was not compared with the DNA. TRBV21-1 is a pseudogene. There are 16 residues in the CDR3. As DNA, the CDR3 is TGTGCCAGCAGCAAAGTCGGGCGGCAAGAAGGGAGTGAGCAGTTCTTC. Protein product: CASSKVGRQEGSEQFF.

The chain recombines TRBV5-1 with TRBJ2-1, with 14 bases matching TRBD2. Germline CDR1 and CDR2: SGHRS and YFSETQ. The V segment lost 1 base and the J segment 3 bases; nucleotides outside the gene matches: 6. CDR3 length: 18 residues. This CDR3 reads CASSLRLAGGLGYNEQFF. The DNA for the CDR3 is TGCGCCAGCAGCTTGAGACTAGCGGGAGGGTTAGGCTACAATGAGCAGTTCTTC.

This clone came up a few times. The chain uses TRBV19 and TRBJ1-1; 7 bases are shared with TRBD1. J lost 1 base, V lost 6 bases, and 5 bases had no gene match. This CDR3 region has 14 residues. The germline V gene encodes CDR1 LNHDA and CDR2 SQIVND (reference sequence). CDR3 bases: TGTGCCAGTAGATGGGACAGCAAGAACACTGAAGCTTTCTTT. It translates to CASRWDSKNTEAFF.

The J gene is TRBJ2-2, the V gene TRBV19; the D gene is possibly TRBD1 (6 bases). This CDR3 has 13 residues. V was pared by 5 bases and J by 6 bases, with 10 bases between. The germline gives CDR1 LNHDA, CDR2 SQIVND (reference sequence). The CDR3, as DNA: TGTGCCAGTAGTGCCAACAGGGCCGGGGAGCTGTTTTTT. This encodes CASSANRAGELFF.

CDR3 in DNA: TGTGCCTGGAGTGTAGAGTACGGCAGGGACACTGAAGCTTTCTTT. Its protein is CAWSVEYGRDTEAFF. This chain links TRBV30 with TRBJ1-1; possibly TRBD1 for D (5 bases). The germline V and J ends were trimmed by 0 bases and 3 bases, with 14 bases remaining between them. Germline CDR1 is GTSNPN and CDR2 is SVGIG (reference sequence). CDR3 length: 15 residues.

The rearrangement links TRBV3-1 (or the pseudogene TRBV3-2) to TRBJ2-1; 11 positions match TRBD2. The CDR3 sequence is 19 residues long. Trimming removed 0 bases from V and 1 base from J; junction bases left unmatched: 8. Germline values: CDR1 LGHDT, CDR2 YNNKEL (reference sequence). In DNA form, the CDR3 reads TGTGCCAGCAGCCAAGATAGGAATAGCGGGAGGGGGTCCTACAATGAGCAGTTCTTC. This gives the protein CASSQDRNSGRGSYNEQFF.

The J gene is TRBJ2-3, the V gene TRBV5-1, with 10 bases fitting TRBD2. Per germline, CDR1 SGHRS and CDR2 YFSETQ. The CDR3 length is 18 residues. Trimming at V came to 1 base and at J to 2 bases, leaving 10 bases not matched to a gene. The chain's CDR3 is CASSLMGGAGGDTDTQYF. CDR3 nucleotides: TGCGCCAGCAGCTTGATGGGCGGAGCGGGAGGGGACACAGATACGCAGTATTTT. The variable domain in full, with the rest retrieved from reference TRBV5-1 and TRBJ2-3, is KAGVTQTPRYLIKTRGQQVTLSCSPISGHRSVSWYQQTPGQGLQFLFEYFSETQRNKGNFPGRFSGRQFSNSRSEMNVSTLELGDSALYLCASSLMGGAGGDTDTQYFGPGTRLTVL.

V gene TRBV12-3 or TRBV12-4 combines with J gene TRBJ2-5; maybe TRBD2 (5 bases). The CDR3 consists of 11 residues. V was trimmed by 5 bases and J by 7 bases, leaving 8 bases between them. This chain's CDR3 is CASSQLGTQYF. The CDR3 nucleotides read TGTGCCAGCAGTCAACTAGGGACCCAGTACTTC.

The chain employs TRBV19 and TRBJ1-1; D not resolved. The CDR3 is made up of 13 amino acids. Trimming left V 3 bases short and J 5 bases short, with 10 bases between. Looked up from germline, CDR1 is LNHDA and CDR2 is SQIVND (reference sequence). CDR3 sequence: CASSITGVTEAFF. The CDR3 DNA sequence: TGTGCCAGTAGTATTACCGGGGTGACTGAAGCTTTCTTT.